The 7 T cell receptor beta chains given below trace back to one sample, sequenced in a study of blood T cell repertoires in COVID-19. TCRdb keeps only in-frame clones here, not all; method: immunoSEQ multiplex PCR. This sample has 150,000 to 200,000 clones, with roughly 81% found just once. Source material: peripheral blood. The receptors come from a woman of 80 years or more with COVID-19, enrolled during active disease.

The chain recombines TRBV4-3 with TRBJ2-7; 13 bases align to TRBD2. Germline V gives CDR1 LGHNA, CDR2 YSLEER. The CDR3 is 19 residues long. V was pared by 1 base and J by 6 bases, with 15 bases of the junction left unmatched. The CDR3 DNA reads as TGCGCCAGCAGCCAAGTTACCACTAGCGGGGGGGCCCCAGGTAGCGAGCAGTACTTC. Its translation: CASSQVTTSGGAPGSEQYF.

This rearrangement joins TRBV5-6 to TRBJ1-4; D ambiguous. The V gene lost 1 base and the J gene lost 5 bases, with 12 bases spanning the gap. The CDR3 has 15 amino acids. The germline V gene has CDR1 SGHDT and CDR2 YYEEEE. CDR3 protein: CASSLRGAWNEKLFF. For the CDR3, the DNA is TGTGCCAGCAGCTTGCGGGGAGCGTGGAATGAAAAACTGTTTTTT.

A remark on this clone: Other nucleotide sequences in the sample specify the same CDR3. This chain joins TRBV5-1 and TRBJ1-1; the D is unclear. Looked up from germline, CDR1 is SGHRS and CDR2 is YFSETQ. V was trimmed by 0 bases and J by 4 bases, leaving 10 bases between them. This CDR3 comprises 14 residues. This CDR3 reads CASSLGQAGTEAFF. For the CDR3, the DNA is TGCGCCAGCAGCTTGGGGCAGGCGGGCACTGAAGCTTTCTTT.

This clone was detected once. The rearrangement links TRBV5-1 to TRBJ2-7; perhaps TRBD2 as D (6 bases). CDR3 length equals 15 residues. Germline V gives CDR1 SGHRS, CDR2 YFSETQ. V was shortened by 0 bases and J by 2 bases, with 12 bases between the two germline ends. The CDR3, as DNA: TGCGCCAGCAGCTTGGAGGTGGGACTGACCTACGAGCAGTACTTC. Translating gives CASSLEVGLTYEQYF.

V gene TRBV7-9 combines with J gene TRBJ1-4; 10 positions agree with TRBD1. Trimming removed 5 bases from V and 10 bases from J; junction bases left unmatched: 7. There are 14 residues in the CDR3. In germline, CDR1 is SEHNR, CDR2 FQNEAQ (reference sequence). DNA for the CDR3: TGTGCCAGCAGCCCGGGACAGGGGAGTGGAAAACTGTTTTTT. It encodes CASSPGQGSGKLFF.

The V call is TRBV19, the J call TRBJ1-2; maybe TRBD1 (5 bases). Trimming left V 3 bases short and J 8 bases short, with 13 bases between. The V gene's germline CDR1 is LNHDA and CDR2 SQIVND (reference sequence). The CDR3 has 13 amino acids. CDR3 sequence reads: CASSMDGAYGYTF. CDR3 in DNA: TGTGCCAGTAGTATGGATGGGGCGTACGGCTACACCTTC.

The chain combines TRBV24-1 with TRBJ1-6; D is undetermined. Per the germline V gene, CDR1 is KGHDR and CDR2 is SFDVKD. The germline V and J ends were trimmed by 2 bases and 3 bases, with 7 bases remaining between them. This CDR3 is built from 15 residues. The chain's CDR3 is CATSDSAVYNSPLHF. CDR3 nucleotide sequence: TGTGCCACCAGTGATTCCGCAGTCTATAATTCACCCCTCCACTTT.